Given below is one TCR beta chain in context. The antigen is not known. The data are from a study of OX40 agonist ivuxolimab in advanced cancers. Study background: The eligibility criteria allowed prior anti-PD-1, anti-PD-L1 or anti-CTLA-4 therapy, and approximately 40% had some. Whole-study findings and limits: Circulating CD4+ and CD8+ T cells showed clonal expansion by week 6 at 0.1 to 3.0 mg/kg.

Sequencing used immunoSEQ multiplex PCR; TCRdb keeps in-frame clones, though not all of them. Of about 73,000 clones listed, almost 90% are singletons. Any history of autoimmune disease or systemic immunosuppression disqualified patients. Blood was sampled at baseline, cycle 4 day 1, and cycle 7 day 1. V was pared by 2 bases and J by 2 bases, with 6 bases between. The CDR3 contains 13 residues. Per the germline V gene, CDR1 is MNHEY and CDR2 is SMNVEV (reference sequence). The rearrangement joins TRBV27 to TRBJ1-2; the D is unclear. The TCR sequence derives from an adult with an advanced solid tumor such as melanoma, head and neck, liver or kidney cancer. The sample in question was CD4+ or CD8+ T cells sorted from blood, obtained in a trial of the OX40 agonist ivuxolimab. CDR3 in DNA: TGTGCCAGCAGTTTAAGAGAAAACTATGGCTACACCTTC. Translated: CASSLRENYGYTF.